These 21 T cell receptor beta chains came from one sample sequenced in a study of tissue T cells after allogeneic stem cell transplantation. Time point described: mouse harvest day 14 after allogeneic transplant. Tail vein injection delivered 10^7 T-cell-depleted bone marrow cells and 10^6 splenic CD5+ T cells. Only in-frame clones appear in the TCRdb table, and some are missing; sequencing was by immunoSEQ multiplex PCR. The table has about 1,400 clones, roughly half seen once. The sequenced sample was liver tissue. The receptors stem from a female BALB/c mouse given C57BL/6 T cells with graft-versus-host disease after an allogeneic hematopoietic cell transplant.

Details on this clone: The gene names given are mouse names. The CDR3 extends 1 residue past the end of the read, so its final part is completed from the germline J gene. This chain links TRBV26 with TRBJ2-4; no definite D call. Trimming stripped 2 bases from V and 0 bases from J, with 6 bases between. The germline gives CDR1 KGHPV, CDR2 FQNQEV (reference sequence). The CDR3 contains 14 residues. The CDR3 sequence is CASSLEGSQNTLYF. The CDR3 DNA, read in part, is TGTGCCAGCAGTCTGGAGGGTAGTCAAAACACCTTGTAC.

About this clone: Germline and genes here are mouse. Here the CDR3 reads CASSLSSYEQYF. CDR3 DNA, as far as it was read: TGTGCCAGCAGTCTGAGCTCCTATGAACAGTAC. The V and J genes are TRBV26 and TRBJ2-7; D is undetermined. The CDR3 extends 1 residue past the end of the read, so its final part is completed from the germline J gene. The CDR3 contains 12 residues. Germline CDR1 is KGHPV and CDR2 is FQNQEV (reference sequence). V lost 2 bases and J 0 bases, leaving 2 bases between the germline ends. The variable domain in full, with the rest retrieved from reference TRBV26 and TRBJ2-7, is NSKVIQTPRYLVKGQGQKAKMRCIPEKGHPVVFWYQQNKNNEFKFLINFQNQEVLQQIDMTEKRFSAECPSNSPCSLEIQSSEAGDSALYLCASSLSSYEQYFGPGTRLTVL.

For this clone: The gene names here belong to mouse. CDR3 region: CASSPPGYAEQFF. CDR3 DNA (partial): TGTGCCAGCAGCCCCCCAGGCTATGCTGAGCAGTTC. The gene calls are TRBV26 and TRBJ2-1; D unresolved. From the germline J gene comes the end of the CDR3, since the read stops 1 residue before it. Trimming shortened V by 6 bases and J by 3 bases, and 9 bases separated the two germline ends. There are 13 residues in the CDR3. Germline V gene lookup returns CDR1 KGHPV and CDR2 FQNQEV (reference sequence).

Turning to this clone: The gene names here belong to mouse. The CDR3 end falls 1 residue outside the read, so it is completed with the germline J gene. The chain uses TRBV13-1 and TRBJ1-1, with unresolved D. The V end was cut by 3 bases, the J end by 0 bases, with 6 bases between. The length of the CDR3 is 13 residues. Per germline, CDR1 NSHNY and CDR2 SYGAGN. The sequenced part of the CDR3 DNA is TGTGCCAGCAGTGCCGGGACAAACACAGAAGTCTTC. This codes for CASSAGTNTEVF. The CDR3 reads in full as CASSAGTNTEVFF.

Notes on this clone: Gene and germline names: mouse. The CDR3 DNA, read in part, is TGTGCCAGCAGTCCCCGGGACAGGGATGCTGAGCAGTTC. It specifies CASSPRDRDAEQF. The whole CDR3 protein is CASSPRDRDAEQFF. This chain joins TRBV26 and TRBJ2-1; 9 bases are a match to TRBD1. The CDR3 end falls 1 residue outside the read, so it is completed with the germline J gene. In germline, CDR1 is KGHPV, CDR2 FQNQEV (reference sequence). The J segment lost 5 bases and the V segment lost 4 bases, leaving 3 bases of the junction unmatched. CDR3 length: 14 residues.

Regarding this clone: Mouse gene names apply. The CDR3 end is not reached by the read, which stops 1 residue before it; the germline J gene fills it in. The rearrangement uses TRBV19 and TRBJ2-5, with 8 nucleotides matching TRBD2. Looked up from germline, CDR1 is FNHDT and CDR2 is SITEND (reference sequence). CDR3 length: 12 residues. J lost 6 bases, V lost 5 bases, and 2 bases had no gene match. CDR3 protein: CASRGGRDTQYF. The CDR3 bases that were read are TGTGCCAGCAGGGGGGGGCGCGACACCCAGTAC.

For this clone: The listed genes are named as in mouse. Coverage ceases 1 residue before the CDR3 finishes, and the germline J gene fills in the end. This sequence joins TRBV1 and TRBJ1-4; TRBD1 matches at 10 bases. V lost 1 base to trimming and J lost 5 bases; unmatched junction nucleotides: 1. Germline V gene data show CDR1 as NSQYPW and CDR2 as LRSPGD (reference sequence). The CDR3 is 15 amino acids. CDR3 region: CTCSAVGQGNERLFF. The CDR3 bases that were read are TGCACCTGCAGTGCAGTGGGACAGGGGAACGAAAGATTATTT.

As for this clone: Germline and genes: mouse. The read gets to within 1 residue of the CDR3 end, and the germline J gene fills in the rest. The V call is TRBV13-2, the J call TRBJ2-1; 10 bases match TRBD2. The J segment lost 1 base and the V segment lost 3 bases, leaving 4 bases of the junction unmatched. This CDR3 has 16 amino acids. The germline V gene has CDR1 NNHNN and CDR2 SYGAGS (reference sequence). Partial CDR3 DNA: TGTGCCAGCGGTGTCGACTGGGGGGCGAACTATGCTGAGCAGTTC. It is translated as CASGVDWGANYAEQF. The full CDR3 protein is CASGVDWGANYAEQFF.

About this clone itself: Gene names and germline match the mouse. The read comes to an end 1 residue before the CDR3 does, leaving the germline J gene to fill in the end. This chain connects TRBV3 to TRBJ2-7; the match to TRBD2 covers 9 bases. CDR1 is SNHLY, CDR2 FYNGKV, per germline (reference sequence). There are 14 residues in the CDR3. V trimming: 5 bases; J trimming: 4 bases; junction bases outside the gene matches: 6. The CDR3 protein is CASSLRTGGYEQYF. CDR3 bases read: TGTGCCAGCAGCCTACGAACTGGGGGGTATGAACAGTAC. Together with reference TRBV3 and TRBJ2-7, the CDR3 gives the full variable domain: GPKVLQIPSHQIIDMGQMVTLNCDPVSNHLYFYWYKQILGQQMEFLVNFYNGKVMEKSKLFKDQFSVERPDGSYFTLKIQPTALEDSAVYFCASSLRTGGYEQYFGPGTRLTVL.

For this clone: Gene names refer to mouse genes. The read ends 1 residue shy of where the CDR3 ends; the end is completed using the germline J gene. V usage is TRBV26 and J usage is TRBJ1-6; D is perhaps TRBD1 (5 bases). TRBJ1-6 is labeled an ORF, and its function is uncertain. The CDR3 covers 14 residues. CDR1 KGHPV and CDR2 FQNQEV come from the germline V gene (reference sequence). V shed 0 bases and J shed 8 bases, with 8 bases lying between them. This chain's CDR3 is CASSLSGDHSPLYF. The CDR3 DNA, read in part, is TGTGCCAGCAGTCTGTCGGGGGATCATTCGCCCCTCTAC.

Comment on this clone: Gene names denote mouse genes. The read finishes 1 residue shy of the CDR3 end, and the germline J gene is used to complete it. The J gene is TRBJ2-7, the V gene TRBV13-3, with 7 bases fitting TRBD2. The CDR3 is made up of 13 amino acids. Germline lookup yields CDR1 NNHDY and CDR2 SYVADS. The CDR3 DNA, read in part, is TGTGCGAGCCGTCAGGGACTGTCCTATGAACAGTAC. Its translation is CASRQGLSYEQY. The entire CDR3 reads CASRQGLSYEQYF.

Within the sample, this clone is large. Gene names follow the mouse nomenclature. The read halts 1 residue ahead of the CDR3 end, with the missing end drawn from the germline J gene. The chain recombines TRBV1 with TRBJ2-3, with 12 bases identical to TRBD2. The CDR3 runs 15 residues. CDR1 and CDR2 (germline): NSQYPW, LRSPGD (reference sequence). Trimming took 4 bases from V and 3 from J; bases not matched to a gene: 2. The CDR3 loop reads CTCSGLGGRAETLYF. Incomplete CDR3 DNA: TGCACCTGCAGTGGACTGGGGGGGCGGGCAGAAACGCTGTAT.

With regard to this clone: Germline and genes here are mouse. Read data end 1 residue before the CDR3 end; the end is taken from the germline J gene. The rearrangement joins TRBV13-2 to TRBJ2-1; 8 bases map to TRBD2. The CDR3 spans 16 residues. Germline V gene data show CDR1 as NNHNN and CDR2 as SYGAGS (reference sequence). The junction had 9 bases not matched to a gene; V was cut back by 0 bases and J by 7 bases. The sequenced part of the CDR3 DNA is TGTGCCAGCGGTGATGCAGGAGACTGGGGTTGGGCTGAGCAGTTC. This codes for CASGDAGDWGWAEQF. The CDR3 in full is CASGDAGDWGWAEQFF.

Concerning this clone: All gene names here are mouse names. The read halts 1 residue ahead of the CDR3 end, with the missing end drawn from the germline J gene. The chain couples TRBV20 to TRBJ1-4; unclear D gene. Between the trimmed V and J ends, which lost 1 base and 4 bases, there was a span of 4 bases. Germline V gives CDR1 GFQATS, CDR2 STVNSAI. CDR3 length: 12 amino acids. The covered CDR3 bases are TGTGGTGCTAGGGTCGGCAACGAAAGATTATTT. Translation: CGARVGNERLF. The full-length CDR3 reads as CGARVGNERLFF.

A single count supports this clone. The germline and genes are mouse ones. Sequencing ends 1 residue short of the CDR3 end; the germline J gene provides the rest. The V call is TRBV13-2, the J call TRBJ2-5, with TRBD2 matching 7 bases. The CDR3 length is 13 residues. Trimming at V came to 2 bases and at J to 3 bases, leaving 0 bases not matched to a gene. Germline V gene sequence: CDR1 NNHNN, CDR2 SYGAGS (reference sequence). The CDR3 reads CASGDWGQDTQYF. The CDR3 bases that were read are TGTGCCAGCGGTGACTGGGGGCAAGACACCCAGTAC.

With regard to this clone: The gene symbols are mouse symbols. The sequenced fragment ends 1 residue before the CDR3 boundary, so the rest is inferred from the germline J gene. The gene calls are TRBV16 and TRBJ1-4, with D unresolved. Trimming stripped 5 bases from V and 3 bases from J, with 7 bases between. The CDR3 is 13 amino acids. CDR1 is SGHSA and CDR2 is FRNQAP in the germline V gene. CDR3 protein: CASSTQTNERLFF. Incomplete CDR3 DNA: TGTGCAAGCAGCACCCAAACCAACGAAAGATTATTT.

This clone occurred a few times. Germline and genes: mouse. The read falls 1 residue short of the CDR3 end, and the missing part is taken from the germline J gene. The rearrangement joins TRBV20 to TRBJ2-7, with 7 bases matching TRBD2. The CDR3 spans 11 residues. CDR1 GFQATS and CDR2 STVNSAI come from the germline V gene. V was pared by 0 bases and J by 7 bases, with 0 bases of the junction left unmatched. CDR3 sequence: CGARDWGEQYF. The sequenced CDR3 bases are TGTGGTGCTAGGGACTGGGGGGAACAGTAC.

A remark on this clone: Here the gene names and germline are mouse. The read halts 1 residue ahead of the CDR3 end, with the missing end drawn from the germline J gene. The chain carries TRBV23 and TRBJ2-4; TRBD2 is taken as the D call from the table, unchecked against the DNA. This CDR3 has 15 residues. Germline lookup yields CDR1 KGHTA and CDR2 FQNQQP. CDR3 residues: CSSSQSSGGQNTLYF. The sequenced part of the CDR3 DNA is TGCTCCAGCAGTCAATCATCTGGGGGGCAAAACACCTTGTAC.

A remark on this clone: Gene names are the mouse ones. The sequence runs out 1 residue before the end of the CDR3; the remainder is reconstructed from the germline J gene. This sequence joins TRBV2 and TRBJ2-5; 11 nucleotides align to TRBD1. Germline CDR1 LGHNA, CDR2 YSYQKL. The J segment lost 6 bases and the V segment lost 2 bases, leaving 1 base of the junction unmatched. The CDR3 runs 14 residues. The CDR3 bases that were read are TGTGCCAGCAGCCAACGGGACAGGGGGGACACCCAGTAC. Translating gives CASSQRDRGDTQY. The full CDR3 protein is CASSQRDRGDTQYF.

Notes on this clone: Gene names and germline refer to mouse. The sequence runs out 1 residue before the end of the CDR3; the remainder is reconstructed from the germline J gene. The rearrangement uses TRBV26 and TRBJ1-2; weak D call: TRBD1 (6 bases). Germline V gives CDR1 KGHPV, CDR2 FQNQEV (reference sequence). The CDR3 runs to 14 residues. Trimming took off 4 bases at V and 0 bases at J, with 9 bases between the two ends. Here the CDR3 reads CASSPGTTNSDYTF. The sequenced CDR3 bases are TGTGCCAGCAGTCCCGGGACAACAAACTCCGACTACACC.

As regards this clone: Here the gene names and germline are mouse. The read falls 1 residue short of the CDR3 end, and the missing part is taken from the germline J gene. This chain connects TRBV13-1 to TRBJ1-6; D gene uncertain. TRBJ1-6 is an open reading frame whose function is uncertain. V was pared by 0 bases and J by 4 bases, with 8 bases between. The CDR3 runs to 15 residues. Germline CDR1 and CDR2: NSHNY and SYGAGN. The CDR3 sequence: CASSDASTYNSPLYF. The DNA read from the CDR3 is TGTGCCAGCAGTGATGCAAGCACTTATAATTCGCCCCTCTAC.